A selection of T cell receptor beta chains follows, all from one sample in a study of blood T cell repertoires in COVID-19. The repertoire was sequenced with immunoSEQ multiplex PCR; TCRdb's copy has only in-frame clones and lacks some. The sample lists about 80,000 clones; around 76% were seen once. The source material was peripheral blood. Every receptor here comes from a man aged 65-85 years with active or convalescent COVID-19. Each CDR3 is given with its conserved first and last residue. The D gene is left open where the match is weak. Not every row has a clone size; where given, it reads once, few, many or a size class.

D gene: NA
V gene: TRBV9
clone size: NA
J gene: TRBJ2-5
CDR3 DNA: TGTGCCAGCAGCGTAGACGGGGGTCTAAGAGAGACCCAGTACTTC
CDR3 protein: CASSVDGGLRETQYF

D gene: NA
V gene: TRBV30
clone size: NA
J gene: TRBJ2-1
CDR3 DNA: TGTGCCTGGAGTCCAGGGGCTCTCTACAATGAGCAGTTCTTC
CDR3 protein: CAWSPGALYNEQFF

D gene: TRBD1
V gene: TRBV9
clone size: NA
J gene: TRBJ2-7
CDR3 DNA: TGTGCCAGCAGCGTAGGACAGGGGGGTTTTGAGCAGTACTTC
CDR3 protein: CASSVGQGGFEQYF

D gene: TRBD2
V gene: TRBV5-4
clone size: NA
J gene: TRBJ2-1
CDR3 DNA: TGTGCCAGCAGCTTGAAGTTGGGGGGGAATGAGCAGTTCTTC
CDR3 protein: CASSLKLGGNEQFF

D gene: NA
V gene: TRBV3-1/TRBV3-2
clone size: few
J gene: TRBJ2-7
CDR3 DNA: TGTGCCAGCAGCCAACGGTCGTCTTCCGAGCAGTACTTC
CDR3 protein: CASSQRSSSEQYF

D gene: TRBD1
V gene: TRBV28
clone size: NA
J gene: TRBJ1-2
CDR3 DNA: TGTGCCAGCAGTGTACCGGGACAGGGAGACTACACCTTC
CDR3 protein: CASSVPGQGDYTF

D gene: NA
V gene: TRBV3-1/TRBV3-2
clone size: NA
J gene: TRBJ2-5
CDR3 DNA: TGTGCCAGCAGCCAAGGGGTCAGCGGGGCCGGGGGCGAGACCCAGTACTTC
CDR3 protein: CASSQGVSGAGGETQYF

D gene: TRBD2
V gene: TRBV7-3
clone size: NA
J gene: TRBJ2-2
CDR3 DNA: TGTGCCAGCAGCTTAAGGCCAGTGGGACTAACCCTGGCAACCGACACCGGGGAGCTGTTTTTT
CDR3 protein: CASSLRPVGLTLATDTGELFF

D gene: TRBD1
V gene: TRBV18
clone size: few
J gene: TRBJ2-7
CDR3 DNA: TGTGCCAGCTCACCACGAGCGGACAGGGACTACGAGCAGTACTTC
CDR3 protein: CASSPRADRDYEQYF

D gene: TRBD2
V gene: TRBV4-2
clone size: few
J gene: TRBJ2-7
CDR3 DNA: TGTGCCAGCAGCCAGCGTAGCGGGAACTACGAGCAGTACTTC
CDR3 protein: CASSQRSGNYEQYF

D gene: NA
V gene: TRBV6-5
clone size: NA
J gene: TRBJ2-3
CDR3 DNA: TGTGCCAGCAGTCGTACAGATACGCAGTATTTT
CDR3 protein: CASSRTDTQYF

D gene: NA
V gene: TRBV2
clone size: NA
J gene: TRBJ2-2
CDR3 DNA: TGTGCCAGCAGTGAACAGGGTTGGGGTTCCGGGGAGCTGTTTTTT
CDR3 protein: CASSEQGWGSGELFF

D gene: TRBD1
V gene: TRBV2
clone size: NA
J gene: TRBJ1-1
CDR3 DNA: TGTGCCAGCAGTGGGACAGGGCTCGGGGGAGCTTTCTTT
CDR3 protein: CASSGTGLGGAFF

D gene: TRBD1
V gene: TRBV30
clone size: NA
J gene: TRBJ1-2
CDR3 DNA: TGTGCCTGGATGGACCAGGGGGAATATGGCTACACCTTC
CDR3 protein: CAWMDQGEYGYTF

D gene: NA
V gene: TRBV9
clone size: NA
J gene: TRBJ2-3
CDR3 DNA: TGTGCCAGCAGCGTAGGCCGCGACACAGATACGCAGTATTTT
CDR3 protein: CASSVGRDTDTQYF

D gene: NA
V gene: TRBV10-3
clone size: NA
J gene: TRBJ1-4
CDR3 DNA: TGTGCCATCAGAAGTAGCCAGGGCGCGAATGAAAAACTGTTTTTT
CDR3 protein: CAIRSSQGANEKLFF

D gene: TRBD1
V gene: TRBV23-1
clone size: NA
J gene: TRBJ2-1
CDR3 DNA: TGCGCCAGCTCATCCCAAGACAGGGAAAGCTCCTACAATGAGCAGTTCTTC
CDR3 protein: CASSSQDRESSYNEQFF